The 21 T cell receptor beta chains presented below share a single source sample, sequenced in a study of post-analysis software for immune sequencing data. General observations from the study: There were five or six TRBV segments more frequent in patients than controls, and TRBV5-6, TRBV5-1 and TRBV20-1 were among them.

These receptors' targets are unknown. Prepared libraries of TCR beta cDNA carried unique molecular identifiers. TCRdb processed the PCR reads anew with MiXCR; each CDR3 protein has one entry. Counted here are 350,000 to 450,000 distinct CDR3 sequences, approximately 38% occurring once; the ten biggest clones make up around 15%. Specimen: blood. These receptors came from a girl aged 5-17 years with multiple sclerosis.

V and J are TRBV4-3 and TRBJ2-7, with unresolved D. Trimming removed 0 bases at V and 1 base at J, with 7 bases between. The CDR3 loop spans 14 amino acids. Germline loops: CDR1 LGHNA, CDR2 YSLEER. The CDR3 loop is CASSQDLESYEQYF. The CDR3 DNA reads TGCGCCAGCAGCCAAGATTTGGAATCCTACGAGCAGTACTTC.

A few counts support this clonotype. This rearrangement joins TRBV7-2 to TRBJ2-5; 12 bases align to TRBD2. Germline V CDR1 and CDR2: SGHTA, FQGNSA. The CDR3 covers 18 residues. V shed 5 bases and J 0 bases; nucleotides not matched to a gene: 10. CDR3 nucleotide sequence: TGTGCCAGCAGCCCAGCACTAGCGGGGGGCCCCTACCAAGAGACCCAGTACTTC. It yields the protein CASSPALAGGPYQETQYF.

The rearrangement links TRBV18 to TRBJ2-3; D is ambiguous. The CDR3 is 13 amino acids. CDR1 is KGHSH, CDR2 LQKENI, per germline. V was cut by 2 bases and J by 5 bases, with 8 bases left in between. CDR3 sequence: CASSPGSEDTQYF. The DNA for the CDR3 is TGTGCCAGCTCACCAGGCTCCGAAGATACGCAGTATTTT.

This chain's CDR3 is CASSQPRTGLAKNIQYF. The CDR3 DNA is TGCGCCAGCAGCCAACCCCGGACAGGTCTAGCCAAAAACATTCAGTACTTC. V gene TRBV4-1 combines with J gene TRBJ2-4; 7 nucleotides match TRBD1. Germline loops: CDR1 MGHRA, CDR2 YSYEKL. This CDR3 comprises 17 residues. The J segment lost 0 bases and the V segment lost 2 bases, leaving 7 bases of the junction unmatched.

This sequence joins TRBV7-9 and TRBJ1-2; D not certain. There are 12 residues in the CDR3. The V and J ends lost 3 bases and 7 bases respectively, with 9 bases between them. Germline CDR1 and CDR2: SEHNR and FQNEAQ (reference sequence). CDR3 in amino acids: CASSFREGGYTF. As DNA, the CDR3 is TGTGCCAGCAGCTTTCGCGAGGGTGGCTACACCTTC.

This chain connects TRBV20-1 to TRBJ1-6; D possibly corresponds to TRBD1 (5 bases). This CDR3 is 15 amino acids long. Germline assignment: CDR1 DFQATT and CDR2 SNEGSKA (reference sequence). V lost 5 bases, J lost 6 bases, and 17 bases lay in between. CDR3 in DNA: TGCAGTGCTCAAACCTGGGGACTGCGTAATTCACCCCTCCACTTT. Its protein is CSAQTWGLRNSPLHF.

This clonotype occurred a few times. A much larger clone lies one base from this, so it may be a read error. V gene TRBV12-3 or TRBV12-4 combines with J gene TRBJ1-2, with D perhaps TRBD1 (5 bases). There are 13 residues in the CDR3. The CDR3 DNA is TGTGCCAGCAGGTTAGGGGAAGGATATGGCTACACCTTC. This encodes CASRLGEGYGYTF.

The rearrangement joins TRBV6-6 to TRBJ2-1; D perhaps matches TRBD2 (5 bases). Germline CDR1 is MNHNY and CDR2 is SVGAGI (reference sequence). The CDR3 is 17 amino acids. V was clipped by 7 bases and J by 0 bases, with 19 bases between them. CDR3 sequence reads: CASIATVGVSSYNEQFF. The CDR3 DNA reads as TGTGCCAGCATTGCTACCGTCGGGGTGAGCTCCTACAATGAGCAGTTCTTC.

The J gene is TRBJ1-1, the V gene TRBV4-1; the D gene is possibly TRBD1 (5 bases). CDR1 is MGHRA, CDR2 YSYEKL, per germline. The germline V and J ends were trimmed by 4 bases and 1 base, with 13 bases remaining between them. This CDR3 has 15 amino acids. CDR3 sequence reads: CASSRVGTENTEAFF. In nucleotides, the CDR3 is TGCGCCAGCAGCCGGGTCGGGACGGAGAACACTGAAGCTTTCTTT.

There are a few counts of this clonotype. The rearrangement joins TRBV7-9 to TRBJ1-6; 7 positions agree with TRBD1. The CDR3 extends over 15 amino acids. J was trimmed by 6 bases and V by 5 bases; bases with no gene match: 7. From germline, CDR1 is SEHNR and CDR2 FQNEAQ (reference sequence). The CDR3 reads CASSSGTEANSPLHF. CDR3 nucleotide sequence: TGTGCCAGCAGCAGTGGGACAGAGGCTAATTCACCCCTCCACTTT.

This clonotype was seen a handful of times. V and J are TRBV9 and TRBJ2-5; D is undetermined. The CDR3 has 12 residues. The V gene's germline CDR1 is SGDLS and CDR2 YYNGEE. The V end lost 3 bases, the J end lost 5 bases, and 8 bases lay between the germline ends. CDR3 bases: TGTGCCAGCAGCGATAGGTCGGAGACCCAGTACTTC. As protein: CASSDRSETQYF.

This chain uses TRBV25-1 with TRBJ1-6, with TRBD1 matching over 7 bases. CDR3 size: 15 residues. J gave up 14 bases and V 4 bases, and 14 bases lay outside the gene matches. The V gene's germline CDR1 is MGHDK and CDR2 SYGVNS. CDR3: CASSAAGTESRTLHF. CDR3 sequence (DNA): TGTGCCAGCAGTGCCGCCGGGACAGAAAGTCGGACCCTCCACTTT.

The chain joins TRBV15 to TRBJ1-5; D is undetermined. CDR3 length: 12 residues. Between the trimmed V and J ends, which lost 5 bases and 15 bases, there was a span of 17 bases. CDR1 is LNHNV and CDR2 is YYDKDF in the germline V gene (reference sequence). CDR3 coding DNA: TGTGCCACCAGCCCACGTGAGGGCCGTCGGCATTTT. The encoded protein is CATSPREGRRHF.

V is TRBV6-5 and J is TRBJ1-1; 7 nucleotides line up with TRBD1. The CDR3 extends over 15 amino acids. Trimming at V came to 6 bases and at J to 3 bases, leaving 10 bases not matched to a gene. Germline V gene lookup returns CDR1 MNHEY and CDR2 SVGAGI. CDR3 sequence reads: CASRLTGEGDTEAFF. In nucleotides, the CDR3 is TGTGCCAGCAGGCTCACAGGGGAGGGAGACACTGAAGCTTTCTTT.

This clonotype has only one observation. The chain couples TRBV28 to TRBJ1-2; the D is unclear. The CDR3 covers 12 residues. Looked up from germline, CDR1 is MDHEN and CDR2 is SYDVKM. V lost 3 bases and J lost 4, with 6 bases in between. The CDR3 spells CASSFLPYGYTF. As DNA, the CDR3 is TGTGCCAGCAGTTTCCTACCCTATGGCTACACCTTC.

This clonotype came up a few times. The V and J genes are TRBV4-1 and TRBJ2-7; 14 bases match TRBD2. Germline CDR1 reads MGHRA; CDR2 reads YSYEKL. There are 18 residues in the CDR3. The V and J ends lost 2 bases and 3 bases, in that order; junction bases with no gene match: 9. The CDR3 loop reads CASSQRTSGGTYYYEQYF. The CDR3 DNA follows: TGCGCCAGCAGCCAACGGACTAGCGGGGGGACCTACTACTACGAGCAGTACTTC.

This chain uses TRBV12-3 or TRBV12-4 with TRBJ1-5; 8 nucleotides agree with TRBD1. This CDR3 is built from 16 residues. Unmatched junction bases numbered 7, after V lost 6 bases and J lost 0 bases. The CDR3 DNA follows: TGTGCCAGCAGCCCAAGGACAGGGTTTAGCAATCAGCCCCAGCATTTT. Translated, it gives CASSPRTGFSNQPQHF.

This rearrangement joins TRBV7-2 to TRBJ2-3; 13 bases agree with TRBD2. J was trimmed by 3 bases and V by 3 bases; bases with no gene match: 6. Per germline, CDR1 SGHTA and CDR2 FQGNSA. CDR3 length equals 17 residues. CDR3 amino acids: CASSFPGTSGDTDTQYF. The CDR3 coding sequence is TGTGCCAGCAGCTTCCCCGGGACTAGCGGGGATACAGATACGCAGTATTTT.

The chain employs TRBV4-1 and TRBJ1-1, with D unclear. V gave up 1 base and J gave up 4 bases, with 10 bases separating them. The CDR3 sequence is 14 residues long. In germline, CDR1 is MGHRA, CDR2 YSYEKL. The CDR3 is CASSQGGEATEAFF. CDR3 bases: TGCGCCAGCAGCCAAGGTGGGGAGGCCACTGAAGCTTTCTTT.

This clonotype was seen a handful of times. The CDR3 loop is CASSLGSRETQYF. The CDR3 coding sequence is TGCGCCAGCAGCTTGGGGTCTAGGGAGACCCAGTACTTC. The chain has TRBV5-1 and TRBJ2-5; no clear D. Trimming left V 0 bases short and J 5 bases short, with 8 bases between. CDR1 SGHRS and CDR2 YFSETQ come from the germline V gene. CDR3 length: 13 residues.

This clonotype was picked up a small number of times. The V gene is TRBV5-1, the J gene TRBJ2-3; 11 bases fit TRBD2. Germline loops: CDR1 SGHRS, CDR2 YFSETQ. V gave up 4 bases and J gave up 3 bases; unmatched junction bases: 10. This CDR3 spans 17 amino acids. The CDR3 protein is CASSPYKTSGGTDTQYF. DNA of the CDR3: TGCGCCAGCAGCCCTTACAAAACTAGCGGGGGAACAGATACGCAGTATTTT.